This entry features one T cell receptor beta chain sequence. This sample stems from a study of blood T cell repertoires in COVID-19. The overall study: Spain, Italy and the United States supplied samples that represented acute and convalescent COVID-19. PBMCs, B-cell-depleted T cells, or T cells were the source of the cDNA or gDNA that made up the material.

Clones were read by immunoSEQ multiplex PCR, and TCRdb kept only the in-frame ones, dropping some. The sample shows roughly 250,000 clones, over 80% of them seen only once. V lost 4 bases and J 12 bases, leaving 9 bases between the germline ends. Germline-derived CDR1 and CDR2 are SEHNR and FQNEAQ (reference sequence). CDR3 length: 11 residues. This clonotype was obtained from a middle-aged woman who had been exposed to COVID-19. V usage is TRBV7-9 and J usage is TRBJ1-4; no firm D call. Sequenced input: PBMCs or T cells enriched from blood (not recorded which). This CDR3 is CASSSGEQLFF. The CDR3 coding sequence is TGTGCCAGCAGCTCCGGGGAACAACTGTTTTTT.